A selection of T cell receptor beta chains follows, all from one sample in a study of blood T cell repertoires in COVID-19. Assay: immunoSEQ multiplex PCR; the TCRdb copy retains only in-frame clones and omits some. The sample holds roughly 120,000 clones, almost 90% seen once. Material for sequencing was peripheral blood. These receptors were taken from a woman between 50 and 59 years old with active or convalescent COVID-19. Each CDR3 is given with its conserved first and last residue. Each record gives: clone size, V gene, J gene, CDR3 length, D gene, CDR3 protein, CDR3 DNA. D genes are given only for firm matches. Size is omitted from some rows. Given values are once, few, many or a class for expanded clones.

.	TRBV10-3	TRBJ2-7	14	.	CAISSTAGVYEQYF	TGTGCCATCAGTTCAACTGCGGGCGTCTACGAGCAGTACTTC
.	TRBV27	TRBJ2-3	13	TRBD2	CASKLAATDTQYF	TGTGCCAGCAAACTAGCGGCCACAGATACGCAGTATTTT
few	TRBV7-2	TRBJ2-4	12	.	CASSPLQDIQYF	TGTGCCAGCAGCCCCTTACAGGACATTCAGTACTTC
.	TRBV27	TRBJ1-2	15	.	CASSLTRTAAYGYTF	TGTGCCAGCAGTTTAACCAGGACAGCTGCTTATGGCTACACCTTC
.	TRBV2	TRBJ2-3	16	TRBD1	CASTARTGSVGDTQYF	TGTGCCAGCACTGCCAGGACAGGTTCCGTGGGAGATACGCAGTATTTT
.	TRBV29-1	TRBJ1-1	13	TRBD1	CSVTRTGGTEAFF	TGCAGCGTTACCCGGACAGGGGGCACTGAAGCTTTCTTT
once	TRBV3-1/TRBV3-2	TRBJ2-1	16	TRBD2	CASSQGPRLAYNEQFF	TGTGCCAGCAGCCAAGGCCCTAGACTAGCGTACAATGAGCAGTTCTTC
.	TRBV5-1	TRBJ1-2	13	.	CASSFGGSWGYTF	TGCGCCAGCAGCTTCGGGGGATCGTGGGGCTACACCTTC
.	TRBV28	TRBJ2-7	16	TRBD2	CASSTPSGSLAYEQYF	TGTGCCAGCAGTACCCCTAGCGGGAGCCTGGCCTACGAGCAGTACTTC
.	TRBV27	TRBJ2-1	15	TRBD2	CASSPTSGYYNEQFF	TGTGCCAGCAGTCCGACTAGCGGGTACTACAATGAGCAGTTCTTC
.	TRBV15	TRBJ1-4	16	.	CATSRDGRAHNEKLFF	TGTGCCACCAGCAGAGATGGGCGAGCTCATAATGAAAAACTGTTTTTT
few	TRBV12-3/TRBV12-4	TRBJ1-1	11	.	CASSLRGEAFF	TGTGCCAGCAGTTTAAGGGGCGAAGCTTTCTTT
.	TRBV20-1	TRBJ2-5	13	.	CSASRGAGETQYF	TGCAGTGCTAGTCGGGGGGCTGGGGAGACCCAGTACTTC
.	TRBV15	TRBJ2-7	14	TRBD1	CATSTRDRAHEQYF	TGTGCCACCAGCACCCGGGACAGGGCCCACGAGCAGTACTTC
.	TRBV27	TRBJ2-7	16	TRBD2	CASSLLLAGGLYEQYF	TGTGCCAGCAGTTTACTCCTGGCGGGAGGGCTTTACGAGCAGTACTTC
.	TRBV24-1	TRBJ2-1	14	TRBD2	CATSDFRLAGGQFF	TGTGCCACCAGTGATTTCCGACTAGCGGGGGGGCAGTTCTTC
.	TRBV19	TRBJ2-5	14	TRBD1	CASSMGQGGETQYF	TGTGCCAGTAGTATGGGACAGGGAGGAGAGACCCAGTACTTC
.	TRBV6-5	TRBJ1-1	14	TRBD1	CASSRDRIVAEAFF	TGTGCCAGCAGTCGGGACAGGATTGTCGCTGAAGCTTTCTTT
.	TRBV15	TRBJ2-7	16	TRBD2	CATSRDPAGGSYEQYF	TGTGCCACCAGCAGAGATCCGGCGGGAGGATCGTACGAGCAGTACTTC
.	TRBV4-2	TRBJ2-1	14	TRBD1	CASSQAPTGYEQFF	TGTGCCAGCAGCCAAGCTCCGACAGGGTATGAGCAGTTCTTC
.	TRBV19	TRBJ1-2	14	TRBD1	CASGRDRGLGGYTF	TGTGCCAGTGGCCGGGACAGGGGGCTCGGCGGCTACACCTTC
.	TRBV5-4	TRBJ2-3	14	TRBD2	CASSLAGEGDTQYF	TGTGCCAGCAGCTTAGCGGGAGAGGGGGATACGCAGTATTTT
.	TRBV2	TRBJ1-6	14	.	CASSARRIESPLHF	TGTGCCAGCAGTGCTCGAAGAATAGAGTCACCCCTCCACTTT
.	TRBV7-6	TRBJ2-3	15	TRBD1	CASSTPDRSTDTQYF	TGTGCCAGCAGCACCCCGGACAGGTCAACAGATACGCAGTATTTT
.	TRBV4-1	TRBJ2-2	15	TRBD2	CASSPRGSGAGELFF	TGCGCCAGCAGCCCGCGAGGTAGCGGGGCCGGGGAGCTGTTTTTT
.	TRBV6-5	TRBJ1-1	11	TRBD1	CASRAGTGVLF	TGTGCCAGCAGAGCCGGGACAGGGGTCCTCTTT
.	TRBV5-1	TRBJ2-3	16	TRBD2	CASSPGNSGSTDTQYF	TGCGCCAGCAGCCCGGGTAATAGCGGGAGCACAGATACGCAGTATTTT
.	TRBV2	TRBJ1-1	14	.	CASSEQGRNTEAFF	TGTGCCAGCAGTGAGCAGGGGAGAAACACTGAAGCTTTCTTT
.	TRBV28	TRBJ2-7	15	TRBD2	CASSQGTSGSYEQYF	TGTGCCAGCAGTCAGGGGACTAGCGGGTCCTACGAGCAGTACTTC
.	TRBV25-1	TRBJ2-7	14	.	CASSEFLGGYEQYF	TGTGCCAGCAGTGAATTCTTAGGGGGCTACGAGCAGTACTTC
.	TRBV27	TRBJ2-3	13	TRBD1	CASQGQGTDTQYF	TGTGCCAGCCAGGGACAGGGGACAGATACGCAGTATTTT
.	TRBV19	TRBJ2-2	20	TRBD2	CASKKAGGPFLEANTGELFF	TGTGCCAGTAAAAAAGCGGGAGGGCCTTTTCTGGAAGCGAACACCGGGGAGCTGTTTTTT
.	TRBV11-2	TRBJ2-2	16	TRBD2	CASSNMGLAGTGELFF	TGTGCCAGCAGCAATATGGGACTAGCGGGCACCGGGGAGCTGTTTTTT
once	TRBV5-4	TRBJ2-1	17	TRBD2	CASSRTLLAGGSNEQFF	TGTGCCAGCAGCCGAACCCTACTAGCGGGAGGTTCGAATGAGCAGTTCTTC
.	TRBV4-3	TRBJ2-3	14	TRBD1	CASSGQGAVDTQYF	TGCGCCAGCAGCGGTCAGGGGGCGGTTGATACGCAGTATTTT
.	TRBV25-1	TRBJ1-1	13	.	CASNQGGNTEAFF	TGTGCCAGCAATCAAGGGGGGAACACTGAAGCTTTCTTT
few	TRBV4-2	TRBJ2-5	15	TRBD1	CASSQDLGRGETQYF	TGTGCCAGCAGCCAAGACCTCGGCAGGGGGGAGACCCAGTACTTC
.	TRBV5-5	TRBJ2-7	14	.	CASSLAAGPYEQYF	TGTGCCAGCAGCTTGGCCGCTGGCCCCTACGAGCAGTACTTC
.	TRBV5-1	TRBJ2-2	16	TRBD2	CASSQREDRNTGELFF	TGCGCCAGCAGTCAGCGGGAGGACCGAAACACCGGGGAGCTGTTTTTT
.	TRBV29-1	TRBJ1-4	11	.	CSVKQGEKLFF	TGCAGCGTGAAGCAGGGCGAAAAACTGTTTTTT
.	TRBV7-7	TRBJ2-5	13	.	CASSLGPEETQYF	TGTGCTAGCAGCTTGGGGCCGGAAGAGACCCAGTACTTC
.	TRBV9	TRBJ1-1	15	.	CASSVAGGAITEAFF	TGTGCCAGCAGCGTAGCGGGTGGGGCTATAACTGAAGCTTTCTTT
.	TRBV19	TRBJ1-1	14	.	CASSTQVLNTEAFF	TGTGCCAGTAGTACACAGGTCCTGAACACTGAAGCTTTCTTT
.	TRBV18	TRBJ1-1	15	TRBD1	CASSPAGQGQGEAFF	TGTGCCAGCTCACCGGCGGGACAGGGACAGGGTGAAGCTTTCTTT
once	TRBV3-1/TRBV3-2	TRBJ1-1	16	.	CASIHTGTYGRSEAFF	TGTGCCAGCATTCACACAGGGACCTACGGAAGGTCTGAAGCTTTCTTT